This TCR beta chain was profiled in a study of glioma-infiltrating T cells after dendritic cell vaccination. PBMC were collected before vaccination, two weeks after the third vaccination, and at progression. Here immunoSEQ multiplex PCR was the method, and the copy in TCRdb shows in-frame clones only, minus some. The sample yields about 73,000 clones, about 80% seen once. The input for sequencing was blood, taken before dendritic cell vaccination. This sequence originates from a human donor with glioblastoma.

CDR3 nucleotide sequence: TGTGCCAGCAGTTACTCCGGACAGGGTACTTGGGAGACCCAGTACTTC. Amino acid sequence: CASSYSGQGTWETQYF. This sequence joins TRBV6-6 and TRBJ2-5; 8 bases agree with TRBD1. The junction had 8 bases not matched to a gene; V was cut back by 0 bases and J by 5 bases. This CDR3 spans 16 amino acids. Germline CDR1 is MNHNY and CDR2 is SVGAGI (reference sequence).